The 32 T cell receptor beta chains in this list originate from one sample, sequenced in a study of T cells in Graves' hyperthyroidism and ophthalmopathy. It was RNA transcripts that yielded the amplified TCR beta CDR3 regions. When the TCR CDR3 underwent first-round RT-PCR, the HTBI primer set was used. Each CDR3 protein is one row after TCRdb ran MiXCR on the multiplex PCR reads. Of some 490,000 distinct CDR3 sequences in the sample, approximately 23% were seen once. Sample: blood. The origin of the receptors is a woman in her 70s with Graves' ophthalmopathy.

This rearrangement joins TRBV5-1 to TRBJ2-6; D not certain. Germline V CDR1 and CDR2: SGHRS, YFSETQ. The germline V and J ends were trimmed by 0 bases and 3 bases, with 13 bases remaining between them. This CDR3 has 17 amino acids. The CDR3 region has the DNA TGCGCCAGCAGCTTGGCCGAAGGAAGGCTTGGGGCCAACGTCCTGACTTTC. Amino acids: CASSLAEGRLGANVLTF.

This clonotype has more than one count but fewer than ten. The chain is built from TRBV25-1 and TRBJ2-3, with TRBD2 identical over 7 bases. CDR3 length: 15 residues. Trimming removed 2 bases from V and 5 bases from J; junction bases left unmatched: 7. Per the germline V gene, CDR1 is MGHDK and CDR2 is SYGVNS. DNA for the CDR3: TGTGCCAGCAGTGAAGCGCGGGAGCATCGAGATACGCAGTATTTT. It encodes CASSEAREHRDTQYF.

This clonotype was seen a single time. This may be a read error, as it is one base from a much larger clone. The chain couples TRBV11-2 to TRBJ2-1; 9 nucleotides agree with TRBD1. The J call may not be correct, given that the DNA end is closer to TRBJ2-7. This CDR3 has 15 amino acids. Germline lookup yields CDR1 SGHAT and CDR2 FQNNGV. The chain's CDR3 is CASSRGQGIWNEQYF. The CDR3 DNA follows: TGTGCCAGCAGCCGAGGACAGGGGATCTGGAATGAGCAGTACTTC.

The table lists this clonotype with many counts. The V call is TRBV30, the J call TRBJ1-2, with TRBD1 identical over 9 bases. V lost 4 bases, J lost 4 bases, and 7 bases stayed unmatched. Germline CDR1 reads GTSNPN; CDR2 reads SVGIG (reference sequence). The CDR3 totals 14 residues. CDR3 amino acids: CAWTADRGAYGYTF. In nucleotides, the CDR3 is TGTGCCTGGACCGCCGACAGGGGGGCCTATGGCTACACCTTC. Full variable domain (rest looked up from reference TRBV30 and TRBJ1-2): SQTIHQWPATLVQPVGSPLSLECTVEGTSNPNLYWYRQAAGRGLQLLFYSVGIGQISSEVPQNLSASRPQDRQFILSSKKLLLSDSGFYLCAWTADRGAYGYTFGSGTRLTVV.

CDR3 nucleotides: TGTGCCAGCAGCCAAGATTTGGGCGGGGCCTACGAGCAGTACTTC. Its protein is CASSQDLGGAYEQYF. The V and J genes are TRBV4-2 and TRBJ2-7, with a possible D match to TRBD2 (6 bases). This CDR3 contains 15 residues. V was trimmed by 0 bases and J by 2 bases, leaving 11 bases between them. CDR1 and CDR2 from the germline V gene are LGHNA and YNFKEQ.

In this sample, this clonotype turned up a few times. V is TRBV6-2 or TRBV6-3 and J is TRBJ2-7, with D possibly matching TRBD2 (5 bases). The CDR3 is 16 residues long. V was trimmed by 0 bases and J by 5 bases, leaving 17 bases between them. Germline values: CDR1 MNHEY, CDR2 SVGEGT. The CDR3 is CASSYSITEGLDEQYF. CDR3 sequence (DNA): TGTGCCAGCAGTTACTCGATCACTGAGGGTTTGGACGAGCAGTACTTC.

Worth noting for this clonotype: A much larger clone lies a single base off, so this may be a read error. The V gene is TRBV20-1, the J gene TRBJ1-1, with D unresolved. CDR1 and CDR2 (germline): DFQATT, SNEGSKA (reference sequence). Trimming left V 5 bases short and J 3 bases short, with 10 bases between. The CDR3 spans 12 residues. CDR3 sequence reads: CSASNTYTEAFF. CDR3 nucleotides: TGCAGTGCTTCAAACACATACACTGAAGCTTTCTTT.

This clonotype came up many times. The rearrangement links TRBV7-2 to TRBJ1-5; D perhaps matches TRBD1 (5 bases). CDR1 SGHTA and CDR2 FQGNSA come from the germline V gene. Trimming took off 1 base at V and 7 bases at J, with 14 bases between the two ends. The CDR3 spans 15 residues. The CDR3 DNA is TGTGCCAGCAGCTTAGGGGGGAGTGGAGGGCAGCCCCAGCATTTT. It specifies CASSLGGSGGQPQHF.

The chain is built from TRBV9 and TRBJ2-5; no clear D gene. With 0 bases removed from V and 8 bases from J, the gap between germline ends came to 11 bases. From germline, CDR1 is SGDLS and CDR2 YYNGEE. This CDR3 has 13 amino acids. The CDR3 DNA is TGTGCCAGCAGCGTAGGGTTAGCCGCAACCCAGTACTTC. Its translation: CASSVGLAATQYF.

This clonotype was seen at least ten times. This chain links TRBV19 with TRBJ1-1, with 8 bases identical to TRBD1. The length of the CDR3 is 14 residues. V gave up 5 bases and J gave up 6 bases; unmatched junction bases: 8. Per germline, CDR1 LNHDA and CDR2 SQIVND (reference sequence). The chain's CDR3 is CASSVGQGMAEAFF. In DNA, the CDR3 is TGTGCCAGTAGTGTCGGACAGGGCATGGCTGAAGCTTTCTTT.

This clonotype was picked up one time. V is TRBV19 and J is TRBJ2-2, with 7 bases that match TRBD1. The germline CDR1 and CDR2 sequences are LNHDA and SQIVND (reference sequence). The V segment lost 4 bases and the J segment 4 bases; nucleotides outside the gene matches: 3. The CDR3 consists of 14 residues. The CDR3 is CASSRGQFTGELFF. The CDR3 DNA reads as TGTGCCAGTAGTAGGGGACAGTTCACCGGGGAGCTGTTTTTT.

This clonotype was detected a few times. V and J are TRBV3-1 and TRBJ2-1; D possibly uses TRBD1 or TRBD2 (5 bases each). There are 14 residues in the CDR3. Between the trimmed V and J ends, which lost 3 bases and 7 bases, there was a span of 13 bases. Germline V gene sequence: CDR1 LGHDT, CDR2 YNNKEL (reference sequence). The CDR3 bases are TGTGCCAGCAGCCAGACCGGGACCCTGAATGAGCAGTTCTTC. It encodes CASSQTGTLNEQFF.

The CDR3 spells CASSRPPSGRRAKNIQYF. CDR3 DNA: TGCGCCAGCAGCCGTCCTCCTAGCGGGAGGCGGGCCAAAAACATTCAGTACTTC. This chain links TRBV5-1 with TRBJ2-4; 11 positions agree with TRBD2. Germline-derived CDR1 and CDR2 are SGHRS and YFSETQ. CDR3 size: 18 residues. With 4 bases clipped from V and 1 base from J, the junction kept 10 bases outside the gene matches. Drawing the rest from reference TRBV5-1 and TRBJ2-4, the complete variable domain is KAGVTQTPRYLIKTRGQQVTLSCSPISGHRSVSWYQQTPGQGLQFLFEYFSETQRNKGNFPGRFSGRQFSNSRSEMNVSTLELGDSALYLCASSRPPSGRRAKNIQYFGAGTRLSVL.

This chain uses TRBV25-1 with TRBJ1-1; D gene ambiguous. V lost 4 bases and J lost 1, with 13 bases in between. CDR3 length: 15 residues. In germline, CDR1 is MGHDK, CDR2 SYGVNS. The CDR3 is CASSGAPGWNTEAFF. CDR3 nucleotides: TGTGCCAGCAGTGGGGCTCCGGGCTGGAACACTGAAGCTTTCTTT.

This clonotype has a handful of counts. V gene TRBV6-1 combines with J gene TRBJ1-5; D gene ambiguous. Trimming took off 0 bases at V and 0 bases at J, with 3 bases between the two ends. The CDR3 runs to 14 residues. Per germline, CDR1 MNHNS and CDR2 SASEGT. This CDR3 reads CASSEAYSNQPQHF. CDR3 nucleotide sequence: TGTGCCAGCAGTGAAGCCTATAGCAATCAGCCCCAGCATTTT.

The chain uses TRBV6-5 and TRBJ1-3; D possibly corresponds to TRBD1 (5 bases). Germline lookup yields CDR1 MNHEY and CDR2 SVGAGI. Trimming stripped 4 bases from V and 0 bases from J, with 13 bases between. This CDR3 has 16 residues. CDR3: CASSFSGTLSGNTIYF. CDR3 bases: TGTGCCAGCAGTTTCTCCGGGACCCTCTCTGGAAACACCATATATTTT.

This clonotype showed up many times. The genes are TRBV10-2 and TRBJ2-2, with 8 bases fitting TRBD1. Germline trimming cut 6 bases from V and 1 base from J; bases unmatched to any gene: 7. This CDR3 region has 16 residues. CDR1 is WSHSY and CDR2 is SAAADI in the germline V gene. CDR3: CASRLPGQGNTGELFF. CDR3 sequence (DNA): TGCGCCAGCAGACTACCCGGACAGGGGAACACCGGGGAGCTGTTTTTT.

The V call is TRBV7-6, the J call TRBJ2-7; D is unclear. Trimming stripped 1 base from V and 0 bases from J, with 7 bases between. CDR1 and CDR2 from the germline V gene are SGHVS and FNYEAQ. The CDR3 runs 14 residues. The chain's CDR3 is CASSLDDGSYEQYF. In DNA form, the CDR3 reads TGTGCCAGCAGCTTAGATGACGGCTCCTACGAGCAGTACTTC.

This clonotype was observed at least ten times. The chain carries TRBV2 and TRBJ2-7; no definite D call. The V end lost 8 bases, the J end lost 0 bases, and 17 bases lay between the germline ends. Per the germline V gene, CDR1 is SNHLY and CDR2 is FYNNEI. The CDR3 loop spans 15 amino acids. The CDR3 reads CASAADYLLSYEQYF. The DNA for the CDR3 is TGTGCCAGCGCTGCGGATTACTTACTCTCCTACGAGCAGTACTTC. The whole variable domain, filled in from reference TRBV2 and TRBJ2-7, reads EPEVTQTPSHQVTQMGQEVILRCVPISNHLYFYWYRQILGQKVEFLVSFYNNEISEKSEIFDDQFSVERPDGSNFTLKIRSTKLEDSAMYFCASAADYLLSYEQYFGPGTRLTVT.

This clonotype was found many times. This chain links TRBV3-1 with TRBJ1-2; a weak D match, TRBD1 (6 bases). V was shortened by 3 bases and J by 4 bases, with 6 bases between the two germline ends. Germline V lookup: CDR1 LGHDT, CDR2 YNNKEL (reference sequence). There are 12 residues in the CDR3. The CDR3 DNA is TGTGCCAGCAGCCAGGACAGCTATGGCTACACCTTC. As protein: CASSQDSYGYTF.

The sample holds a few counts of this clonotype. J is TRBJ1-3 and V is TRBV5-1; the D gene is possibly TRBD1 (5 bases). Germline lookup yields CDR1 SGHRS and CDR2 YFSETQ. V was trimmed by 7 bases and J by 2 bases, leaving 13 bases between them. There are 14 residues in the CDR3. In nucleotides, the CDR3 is TGCGCCAGCGCAACCGGGACTACTGGAAACACCATATATTTT. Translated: CASATGTTGNTIYF.

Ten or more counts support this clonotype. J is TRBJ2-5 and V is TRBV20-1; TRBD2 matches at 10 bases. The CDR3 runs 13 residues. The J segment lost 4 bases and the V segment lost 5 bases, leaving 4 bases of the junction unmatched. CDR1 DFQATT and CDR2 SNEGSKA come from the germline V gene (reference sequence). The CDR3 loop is CSAEASGRETQYF. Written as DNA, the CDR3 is TGCAGTGCTGAGGCTAGCGGGAGAGAGACCCAGTACTTC.

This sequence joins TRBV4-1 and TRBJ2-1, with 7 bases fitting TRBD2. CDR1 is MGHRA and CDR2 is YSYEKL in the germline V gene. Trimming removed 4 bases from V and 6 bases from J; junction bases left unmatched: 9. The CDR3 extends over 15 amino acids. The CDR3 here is CASSLGRFRVNEQFF. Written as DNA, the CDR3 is TGCGCCAGCAGCCTCGGGAGGTTCCGGGTCAATGAGCAGTTCTTC.

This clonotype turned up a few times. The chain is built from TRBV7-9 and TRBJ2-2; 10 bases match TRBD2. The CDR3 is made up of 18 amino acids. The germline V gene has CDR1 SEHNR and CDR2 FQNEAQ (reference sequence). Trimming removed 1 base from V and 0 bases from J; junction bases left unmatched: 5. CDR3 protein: CASSLELAGNTNTGELFF. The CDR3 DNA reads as TGTGCCAGCAGCTTAGAACTAGCGGGAAATACGAACACCGGGGAGCTGTTTTTT.

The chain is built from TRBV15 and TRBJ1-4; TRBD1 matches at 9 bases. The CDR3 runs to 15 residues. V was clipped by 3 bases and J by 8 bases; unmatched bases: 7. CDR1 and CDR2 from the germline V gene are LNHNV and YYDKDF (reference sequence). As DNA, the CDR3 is TGTGCCACCAGCAGGCAGGGGGACAGGGTGGAAAAACTGTTTTTT. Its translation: CATSRQGDRVEKLFF.

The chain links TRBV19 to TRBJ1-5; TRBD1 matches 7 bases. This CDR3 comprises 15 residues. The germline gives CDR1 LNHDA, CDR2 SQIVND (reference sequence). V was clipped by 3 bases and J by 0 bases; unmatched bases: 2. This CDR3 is CASSIAGGSNQPQHF. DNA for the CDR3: TGTGCCAGTAGTATCGCAGGGGGTAGCAATCAGCCCCAGCATTTT.

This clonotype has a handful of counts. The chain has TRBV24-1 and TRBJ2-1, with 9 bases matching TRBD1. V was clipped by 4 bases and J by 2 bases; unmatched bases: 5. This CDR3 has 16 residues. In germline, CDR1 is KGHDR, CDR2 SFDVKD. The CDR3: CATSDAGQGAYNEQFF. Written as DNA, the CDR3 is TGTGCCACCAGTGACGCGGGACAGGGAGCCTACAATGAGCAGTTCTTC.

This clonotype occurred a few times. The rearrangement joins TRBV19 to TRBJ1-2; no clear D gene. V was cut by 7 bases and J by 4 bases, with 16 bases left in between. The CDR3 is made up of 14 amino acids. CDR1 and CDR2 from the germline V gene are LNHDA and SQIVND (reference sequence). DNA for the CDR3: TGTGCCAGTATTCAATCCCGGACGGGCTATGGCTACACCTTC. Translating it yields CASIQSRTGYGYTF.

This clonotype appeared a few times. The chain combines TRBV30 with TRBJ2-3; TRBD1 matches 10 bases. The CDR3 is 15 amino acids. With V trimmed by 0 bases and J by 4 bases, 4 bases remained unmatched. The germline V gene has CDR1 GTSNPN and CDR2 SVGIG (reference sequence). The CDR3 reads CAWSVPGQGSDTQYF. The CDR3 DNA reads TGTGCCTGGAGTGTCCCGGGACAGGGGTCAGATACGCAGTATTTT.

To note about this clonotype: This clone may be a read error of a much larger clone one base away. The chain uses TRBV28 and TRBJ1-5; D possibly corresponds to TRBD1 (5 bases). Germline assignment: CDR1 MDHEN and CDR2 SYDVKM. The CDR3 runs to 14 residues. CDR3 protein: CASSFVRGNQLQHF. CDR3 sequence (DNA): TGTGCCAGCAGTTTTGTCCGGGGCAATCAGCTCCAGCATTTT.

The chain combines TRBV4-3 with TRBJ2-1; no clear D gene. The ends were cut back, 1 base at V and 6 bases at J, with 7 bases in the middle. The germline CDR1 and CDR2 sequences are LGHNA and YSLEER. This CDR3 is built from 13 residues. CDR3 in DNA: TGCGCCAGCAGCCAAGTGGTTAGCAATGAGCAGTTCTTC. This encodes CASSQVVSNEQFF.

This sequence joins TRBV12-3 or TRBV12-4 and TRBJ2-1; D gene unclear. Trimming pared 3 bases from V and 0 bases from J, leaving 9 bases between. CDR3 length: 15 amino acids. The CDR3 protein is CASSLVGFSYNEQFF. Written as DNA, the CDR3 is TGTGCCAGCAGTTTGGTCGGGTTCTCCTACAATGAGCAGTTCTTC.